The clone carrying this T cell receptor (beta chain) was counted ten times or more. This specimen belongs to a study of regulatory T cells in long-lasting Graves disease. iRepertoire HTBI primers and Arm-PCR of CDR3 regions built TCR beta libraries. Each CDR3 protein gets one entry after TCRdb re-called the multiplex PCR reads with MiXCR. The table has about 610,000 distinct CDR3 sequences, 15% to 20% seen once; the top ten hold about 12%. The sample's time point: newly diagnosed GD, antithyroid drugs for less than 3 months. Researchers made the TCR library from RNA that was extracted from PBMCs. Patients came through an endocrinology department, and that department was in Xi'an, China. CDR1 and CDR2 from the germline V gene are SGDLS and YYNGEE. This CDR3 has 14 amino acids. V was clipped by 5 bases and J by 0 bases; unmatched bases: 5. These same data were also listed under a study on T cells in Graves' hyperthyroidism and ophthalmopathy. That investigation notes: Clinical symptoms, serum thyroxine, TRAb, thyroid ultrasound and orbital computed tomography informed diagnoses. In the first-round RT-PCR of the TCR CDR3, the HTBI primer set was used.

This TCR was sampled from a man younger than 35 with Graves disease. The genes are TRBV9 and TRBJ2-7; 7 nucleotides line up with TRBD1. The source was peripheral blood mononuclear cells (PBMCs), collected at new diagnosis, from a patient treated with antithyroid drugs. CDR3 in DNA: TGTGCCAGCAGTCCACGGACAGGCTCCTACGAGCAGTACTTC. Encoded protein: CASSPRTGSYEQYF.